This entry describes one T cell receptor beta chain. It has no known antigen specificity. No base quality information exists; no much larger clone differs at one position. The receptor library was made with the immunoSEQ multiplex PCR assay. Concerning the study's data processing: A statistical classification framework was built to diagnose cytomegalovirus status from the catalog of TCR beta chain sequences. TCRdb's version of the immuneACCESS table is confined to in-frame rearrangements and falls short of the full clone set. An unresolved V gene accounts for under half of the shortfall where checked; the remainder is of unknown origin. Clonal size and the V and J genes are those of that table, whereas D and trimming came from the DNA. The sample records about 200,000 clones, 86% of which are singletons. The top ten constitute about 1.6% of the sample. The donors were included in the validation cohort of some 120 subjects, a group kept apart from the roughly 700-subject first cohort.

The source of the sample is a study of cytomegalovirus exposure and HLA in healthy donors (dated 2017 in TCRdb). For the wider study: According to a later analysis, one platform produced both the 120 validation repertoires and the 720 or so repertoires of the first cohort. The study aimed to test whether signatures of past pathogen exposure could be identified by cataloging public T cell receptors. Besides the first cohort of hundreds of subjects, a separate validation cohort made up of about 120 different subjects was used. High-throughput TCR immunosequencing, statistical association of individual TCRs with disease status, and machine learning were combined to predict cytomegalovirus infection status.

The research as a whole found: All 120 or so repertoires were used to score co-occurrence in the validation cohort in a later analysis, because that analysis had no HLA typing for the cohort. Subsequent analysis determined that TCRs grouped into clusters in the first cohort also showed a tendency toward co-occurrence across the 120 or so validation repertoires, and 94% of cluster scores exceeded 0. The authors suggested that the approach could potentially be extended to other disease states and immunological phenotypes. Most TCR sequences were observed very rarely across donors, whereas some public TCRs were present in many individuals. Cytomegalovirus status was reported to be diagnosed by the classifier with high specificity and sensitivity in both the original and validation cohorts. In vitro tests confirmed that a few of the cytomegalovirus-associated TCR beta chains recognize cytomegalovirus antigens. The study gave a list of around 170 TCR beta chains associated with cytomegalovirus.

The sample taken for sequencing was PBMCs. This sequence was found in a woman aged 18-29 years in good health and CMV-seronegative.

The CDR3: CASSISRASTDTQYF. In nucleotide form, the sequence is TGTGCCAGCAGCATCTCGCGAGCTAGCACAGATACGCAGTATTTT. The chain employs TRBV27 and TRBJ2-3; no D gene call is confident. Via the germline V gene (reference sequence), CDR1 is MNHEY and CDR2 SMNVEV. The CDR3 sequence holds 15 residues, the cysteine and phenylalanine included. The kept DNA is CDR3 alone, 45 bases in frame from the first base. V is pared back by 6 bases and J by 0 bases, with 13 bases lying between the germline termini.